This T cell receptor beta chain was documented in a study of blood T cell repertoires in COVID-19. TCRdb's copy holds only in-frame clones and misses some; the assay was immunoSEQ multiplex PCR. Here the sample spans approximately 240,000 clones, 65% to 85% being singletons. J lost 2 bases, V lost 0 bases, and 6 bases had no gene match. The CDR3 is made up of 16 amino acids. The germline V gene encodes CDR1 LGHDT and CDR2 YNNKEL (reference sequence). This receptor was taken from a woman between 35 and 50 years old with active or convalescent COVID-19. Sequenced sample: peripheral blood. The genes are TRBV3-1 (or the pseudogene TRBV3-2) and TRBJ1-1; TRBD1 agrees at 7 bases. CDR3 sequence (DNA): TGTGCCAGCAGCCAAGATTTGGGGACAGTTAACACTGAAGCTTTCTTT. It translates to CASSQDLGTVNTEAFF.